The rows below give T cell receptor beta chains drawn from one sample of a study of patients and donors after allogeneic stem cell transplantation. TCRdb recomputed calls from the RT-PCR reads with MiXCR, one row per CDR3 protein. This sample has about 230,000 distinct CDR3 sequences, with 13% to 15% found just once. Sample: blood, either unsorted or a sorted T cell fraction (not recorded which). Receptor source: a human donor who was either an allogeneic HSCT recipient or a stem cell or donor lymphocyte infusion donor (not recorded which). It is not recorded whose cells these are; they may come from a transplant donor. Each CDR3 is given with its conserved first and last residue. D genes are given only for firm matches. Some rows mark clone size as missing; the rest say once, few, many or name a class of expanded clone.

v_gene,abundance,d_gene,j_gene,CDR3aa,CDR3nt
TRBV4-1,few,NA,TRBJ1-2,CASSPSTGIGYTF,TGCGCCAGCAGCCCTTCTACAGGGATTGGCTACACCTTC
TRBV30,few,NA,TRBJ1-1,CAWSVPGEGTEAFF,TGTGCCTGGAGTGTACCGGGGGAGGGGACTGAAGCTTTCTTT
TRBV7-2,many,NA,TRBJ2-7,CASSLWGSAYEQYF,TGTGCCAGCAGCTTATGGGGGTCAGCCTACGAGCAGTACTTC
TRBV5-8,many,NA,TRBJ1-1,CASSIFDRWNTEAFF,TGTGCCAGCAGCATCTTCGACAGATGGAACACTGAAGCTTTCTTT
TRBV29-1,NA,TRBD1,TRBJ1-6,CSVKGTANSPLHF,TGCAGCGTTAAGGGGACAGCAAATTCACCCCTCCACTTT
TRBV10-3,many,NA,TRBJ1-5,CAISEGQSSNQPQHF,TGTGCCATCAGTGAGGGACAGAGTAGCAATCAGCCCCAGCATTTT
TRBV6-1,NA,NA,TRBJ2-5,CASSEDRGYQETQYF,TGTGCCAGCAGTGAAGATCGCGGATACCAAGAGACCCAGTACTTC
TRBV5-1,NA,NA,TRBJ2-3,CASSLRGITTDTQYF,TGCGCCAGCAGCTTGCGGGGGATAACCACAGATACGCAGTATTTT
TRBV12-3/TRBV12-4,NA,TRBD1,TRBJ1-1,CASRRQGIAEAFF,TGTGCCAGCAGACGACAGGGGATCGCTGAAGCTTTCTTT
TRBV7-9,many,NA,TRBJ1-2,CASSPLRLNYGYTF,TGTGCCAGCAGCCCTCTACGGCTTAACTATGGCTACACCTTC
TRBV7-6,NA,TRBD2,TRBJ2-1,CASSLGGVSGRNEQFF,TGTGCCAGCAGCTTAGGGGGAGTTAGCGGGAGGAATGAGCAGTTCTTC
TRBV6-5,NA,NA,TRBJ1-1,CASSYSAQDGTEAFF,TGTGCCAGCAGTTACTCTGCGCAGGACGGCACTGAAGCTTTCTTT
TRBV9,NA,TRBD1,TRBJ1-4,CASSPNKGQGNEKLFF,TGTGCCAGCAGCCCCAATAAGGGACAGGGAAATGAAAAACTGTTTTTT
TRBV6-5,NA,NA,TRBJ2-7,CASSYSGLAAEQYF,TGTGCCAGCAGTTACTCCGGTTTAGCAGCCGAGCAGTACTTC
TRBV20-1,NA,TRBD1,TRBJ1-5,CSARKTGTGIGGDQPQHF,TGCAGTGCTAGAAAGACCGGGACAGGGATTGGAGGAGATCAGCCCCAGCATTTT
TRBV28,NA,NA,TRBJ1-2,CAGSGVGYGYTF,TGTGCCGGAAGCGGGGTAGGCTATGGCTACACCTTC
TRBV7-7,NA,NA,TRBJ2-3,CASSPTRAGGTDTQYF,TGTGCCAGCAGCCCTACTAGAGCGGGTGGAACAGATACGCAGTATTTT
TRBV5-1,few,NA,TRBJ2-5,CASSLAPGSWTQYF,TGCGCCAGCAGCTTGGCCCCCGGATCCTGGACCCAGTACTTC
TRBV6-5,many,NA,TRBJ2-7,CASSYSGPMGEQYF,TGTGCCAGCAGTTACTCGGGGCCGATGGGCGAGCAGTACTTC
TRBV11-2,NA,NA,TRBJ2-2,CASSWSTGELFF,TGTGCCAGCAGCTGGAGCACCGGGGAGCTGTTTTTT
TRBV27,many,NA,TRBJ2-3,CASKARRRFDTQYF,TGTGCCAGCAAGGCTAGGAGGAGGTTCGATACGCAGTATTTT
TRBV4-1,few,NA,TRBJ1-3,CASSQVPQGGNTIYF,TGCGCCAGCAGCCAAGTTCCTCAGGGTGGAAACACCATATATTTT
TRBV5-8,NA,TRBD1,TRBJ1-2,CASSLVQGGQLDTF,TGTGCCAGCAGCTTGGTTCAGGGGGGTCAGCTGGACACCTTC
TRBV11-2,few,NA,TRBJ1-1,CASSLDLAGFGSRNTEAFF,TGTGCCAGCAGCTTAGATCTGGCAGGTTTCGGGTCTCGCAACACTGAAGCTTTCTTT
TRBV7-2,once,TRBD1,TRBJ1-2,CASSPQRTGRTYGYTF,TGTGCCAGCAGTCCCCAGCGGACAGGGCGCACCTATGGCTACACCTTC